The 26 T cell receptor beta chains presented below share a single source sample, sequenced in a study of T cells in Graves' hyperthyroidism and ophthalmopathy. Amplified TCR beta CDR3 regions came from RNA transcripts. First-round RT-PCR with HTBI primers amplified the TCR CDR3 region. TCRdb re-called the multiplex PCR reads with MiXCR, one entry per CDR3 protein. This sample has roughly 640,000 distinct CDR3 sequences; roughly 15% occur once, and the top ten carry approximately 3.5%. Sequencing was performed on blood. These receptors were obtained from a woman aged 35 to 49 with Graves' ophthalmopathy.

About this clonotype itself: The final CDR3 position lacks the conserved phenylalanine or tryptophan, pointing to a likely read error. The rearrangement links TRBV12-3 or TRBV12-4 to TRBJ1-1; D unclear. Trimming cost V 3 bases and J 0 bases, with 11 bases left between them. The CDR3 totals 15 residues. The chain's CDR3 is CASSFVSAVNTEAFL. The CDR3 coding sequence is TGTGCCAGCAGTTTTGTTTCCGCGGTGAACACTGAAGCTTTCCTT.

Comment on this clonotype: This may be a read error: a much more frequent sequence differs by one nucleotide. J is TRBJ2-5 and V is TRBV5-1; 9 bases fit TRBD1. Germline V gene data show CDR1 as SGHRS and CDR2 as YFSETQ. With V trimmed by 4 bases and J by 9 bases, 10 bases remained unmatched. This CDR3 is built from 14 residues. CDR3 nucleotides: TGCGCCAGCAGCACGGGACAGGGTGTCGAGGCCCAGTACTTC. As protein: CASSTGQGVEAQYF.

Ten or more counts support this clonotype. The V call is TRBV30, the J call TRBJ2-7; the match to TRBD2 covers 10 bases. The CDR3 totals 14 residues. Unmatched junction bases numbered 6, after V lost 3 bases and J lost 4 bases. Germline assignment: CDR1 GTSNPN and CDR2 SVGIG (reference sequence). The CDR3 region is CAWRSSGRGYEQYF. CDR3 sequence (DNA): TGTGCCTGGAGATCTAGCGGGAGAGGGTACGAGCAGTACTTC.

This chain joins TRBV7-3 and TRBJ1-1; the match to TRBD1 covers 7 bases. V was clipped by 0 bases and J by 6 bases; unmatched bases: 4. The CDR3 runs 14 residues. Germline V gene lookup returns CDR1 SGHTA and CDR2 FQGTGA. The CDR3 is CASSLTGGYSEAFF. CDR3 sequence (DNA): TGTGCCAGCAGCTTAACAGGGGGCTACTCTGAAGCTTTCTTT.

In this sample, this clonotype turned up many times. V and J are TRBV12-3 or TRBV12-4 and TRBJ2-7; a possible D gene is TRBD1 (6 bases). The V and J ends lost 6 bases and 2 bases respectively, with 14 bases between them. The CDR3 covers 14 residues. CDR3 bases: TGTGCCAGCAGGCTACAGGGAACGACCTACGAGCAGTACTTC. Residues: CASRLQGTTYEQYF.

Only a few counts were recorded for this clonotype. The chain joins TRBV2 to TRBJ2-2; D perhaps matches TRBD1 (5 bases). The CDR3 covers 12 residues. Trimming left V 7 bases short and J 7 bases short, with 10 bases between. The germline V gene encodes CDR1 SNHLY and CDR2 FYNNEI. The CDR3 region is CASNQGVGELFF. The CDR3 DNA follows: TGTGCCAGCAACCAGGGCGTCGGGGAGCTGTTTTTT.

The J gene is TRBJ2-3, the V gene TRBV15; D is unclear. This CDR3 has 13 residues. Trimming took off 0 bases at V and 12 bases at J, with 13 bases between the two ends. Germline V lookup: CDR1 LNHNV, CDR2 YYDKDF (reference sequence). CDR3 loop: CATSRDAMAVQYF. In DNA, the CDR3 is TGTGCCACCAGCAGAGATGCGATGGCAGTTCAGTATTTT.

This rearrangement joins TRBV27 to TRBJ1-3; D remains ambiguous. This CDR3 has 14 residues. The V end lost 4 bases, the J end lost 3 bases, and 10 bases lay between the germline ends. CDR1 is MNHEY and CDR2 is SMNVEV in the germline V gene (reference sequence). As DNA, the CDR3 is TGTGCCAGCAGTTCACAGTTCCGTGGAAACACCATATATTTT. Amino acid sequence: CASSSQFRGNTIYF.

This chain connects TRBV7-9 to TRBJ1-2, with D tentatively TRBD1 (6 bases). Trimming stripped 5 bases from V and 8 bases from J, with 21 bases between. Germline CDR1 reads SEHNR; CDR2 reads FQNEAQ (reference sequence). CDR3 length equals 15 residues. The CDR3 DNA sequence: TGTGCCAGCAGCAGTTCAGGGGCCGGATGGGAAGGCTACACCTTC. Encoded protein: CASSSSGAGWEGYTF.

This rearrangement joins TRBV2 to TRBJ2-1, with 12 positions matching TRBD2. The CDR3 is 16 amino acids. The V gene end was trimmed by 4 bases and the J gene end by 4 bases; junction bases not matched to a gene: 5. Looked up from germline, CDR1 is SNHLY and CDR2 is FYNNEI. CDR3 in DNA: TGTGCCAGCAGTGGTCCCGGGACTAGCGGGTACAATGAGCAGTTCTTC. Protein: CASSGPGTSGYNEQFF. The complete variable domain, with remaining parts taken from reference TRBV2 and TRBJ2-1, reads EPEVTQTPSHQVTQMGQEVILRCVPISNHLYFYWYRQILGQKVEFLVSFYNNEISEKSEIFDDQFSVERPDGSNFTLKIRSTKLEDSAMYFCASSGPGTSGYNEQFFGPGTRLTVL.

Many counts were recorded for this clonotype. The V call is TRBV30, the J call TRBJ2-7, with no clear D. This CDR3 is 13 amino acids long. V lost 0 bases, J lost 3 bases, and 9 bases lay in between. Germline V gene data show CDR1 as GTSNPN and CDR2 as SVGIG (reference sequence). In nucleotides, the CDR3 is TGTGCCTGGAGTGTCGTGACGGACTACGAGCAGTACTTC. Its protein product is CAWSVVTDYEQYF.

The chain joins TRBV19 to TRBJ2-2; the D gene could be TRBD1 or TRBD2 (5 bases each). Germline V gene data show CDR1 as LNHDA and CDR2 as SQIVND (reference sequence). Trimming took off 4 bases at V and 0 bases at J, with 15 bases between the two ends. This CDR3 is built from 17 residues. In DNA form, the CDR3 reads TGTGCCAGTAGTAGCCTGGGACCGAACACGAACACCGGGGAGCTGTTTTTT. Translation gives CASSSLGPNTNTGELFF.

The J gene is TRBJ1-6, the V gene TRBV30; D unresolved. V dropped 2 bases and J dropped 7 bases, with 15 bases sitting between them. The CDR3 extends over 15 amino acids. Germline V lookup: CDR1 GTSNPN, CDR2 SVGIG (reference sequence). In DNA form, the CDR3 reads TGTGCCTGGAGTAAGGAAACGGTGCCCAATTCACCCCTCCACTTT. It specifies CAWSKETVPNSPLHF.

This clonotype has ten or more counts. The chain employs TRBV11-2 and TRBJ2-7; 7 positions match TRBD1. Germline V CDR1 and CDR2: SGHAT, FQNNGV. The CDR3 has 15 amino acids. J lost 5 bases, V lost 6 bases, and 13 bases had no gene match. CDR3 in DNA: TGTGCCAGCAGTATCGACAGGGAGATTGGCCACGAGCAGTACTTC. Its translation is CASSIDREIGHEQYF.

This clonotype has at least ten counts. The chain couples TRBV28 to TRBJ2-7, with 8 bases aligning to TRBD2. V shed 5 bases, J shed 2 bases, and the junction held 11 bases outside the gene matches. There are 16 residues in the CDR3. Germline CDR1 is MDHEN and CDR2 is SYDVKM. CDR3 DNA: TGTGCCAGCAGTGCACCGCGGGAGGCCCTAACCTACGAGCAGTACTTC. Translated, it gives CASSAPREALTYEQYF.

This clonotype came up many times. CDR3 protein: CASSLTGTLSTEQYF. The CDR3 DNA reads as TGTGCCAGCAGCCTCACCGGGACACTGAGTACGGAGCAGTACTTC. The V gene is TRBV28, the J gene TRBJ2-7; possibly TRBD1 for D (6 bases). This CDR3 has 15 amino acids. With 6 bases removed from V and 7 bases from J, the gap between germline ends came to 22 bases. Germline CDR1 and CDR2: MDHEN and SYDVKM.

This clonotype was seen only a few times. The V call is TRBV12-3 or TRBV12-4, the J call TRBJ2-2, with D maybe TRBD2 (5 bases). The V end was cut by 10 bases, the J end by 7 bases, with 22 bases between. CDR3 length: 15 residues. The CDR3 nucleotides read TGTGCCATCAGCGGTCGGTGGGTCCACGGCGGGGAGCTGTTTTTT. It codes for CAISGRWVHGGELFF.

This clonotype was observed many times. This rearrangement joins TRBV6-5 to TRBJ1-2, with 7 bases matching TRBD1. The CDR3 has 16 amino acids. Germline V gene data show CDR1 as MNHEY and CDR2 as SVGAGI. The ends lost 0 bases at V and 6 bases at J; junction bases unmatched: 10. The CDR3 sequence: CASSYSWGTGQNGYTF. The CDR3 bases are TGTGCCAGCAGTTACTCATGGGGAACGGGACAGAATGGCTACACCTTC.

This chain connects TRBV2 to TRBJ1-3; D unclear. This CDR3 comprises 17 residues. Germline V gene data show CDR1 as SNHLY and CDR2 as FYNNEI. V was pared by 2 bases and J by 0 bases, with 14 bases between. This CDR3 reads CASSEFSEIFSGNTIYF. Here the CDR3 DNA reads TGTGCCAGCAGTGAATTCTCGGAGATTTTCTCTGGAAACACCATATATTTT.

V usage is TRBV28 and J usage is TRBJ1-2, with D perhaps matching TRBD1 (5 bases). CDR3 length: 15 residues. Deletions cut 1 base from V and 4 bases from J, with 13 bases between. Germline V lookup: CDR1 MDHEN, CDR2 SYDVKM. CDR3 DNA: TGTGCCAGCAGTTTATATGGGGGAAAAATCTATGGCTACACCTTC. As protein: CASSLYGGKIYGYTF.

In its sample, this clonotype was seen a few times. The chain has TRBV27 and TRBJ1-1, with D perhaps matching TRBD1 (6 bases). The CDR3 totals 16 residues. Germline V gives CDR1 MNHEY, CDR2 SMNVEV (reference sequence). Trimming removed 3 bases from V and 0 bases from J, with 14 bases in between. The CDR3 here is CASSFRGEVMNTEAFF. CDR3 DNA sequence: TGTGCCAGCAGTTTTAGGGGGGAGGTGATGAACACTGAAGCTTTCTTT.

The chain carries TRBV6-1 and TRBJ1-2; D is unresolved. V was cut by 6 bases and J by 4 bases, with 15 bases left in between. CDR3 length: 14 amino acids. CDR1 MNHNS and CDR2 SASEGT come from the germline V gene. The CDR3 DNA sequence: TGTGCCAGCAGCAATCACCTACAGCCCTATGGCTACACCTTC. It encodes CASSNHLQPYGYTF.

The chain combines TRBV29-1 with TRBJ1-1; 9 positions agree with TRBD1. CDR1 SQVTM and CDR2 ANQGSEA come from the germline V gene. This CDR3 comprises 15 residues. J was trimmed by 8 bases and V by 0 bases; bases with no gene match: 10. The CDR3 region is CSVEDGPPGTGEAFF. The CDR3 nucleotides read TGCAGCGTTGAAGACGGCCCCCCCGGGACAGGGGAAGCTTTCTTT.

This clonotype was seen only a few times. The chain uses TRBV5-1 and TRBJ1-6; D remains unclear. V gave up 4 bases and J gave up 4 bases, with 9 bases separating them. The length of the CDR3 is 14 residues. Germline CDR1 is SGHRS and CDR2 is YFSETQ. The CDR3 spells CASSEFAYNSPLHF. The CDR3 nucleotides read TGCGCCAGCAGCGAGTTTGCTTATAATTCACCCCTCCACTTT.

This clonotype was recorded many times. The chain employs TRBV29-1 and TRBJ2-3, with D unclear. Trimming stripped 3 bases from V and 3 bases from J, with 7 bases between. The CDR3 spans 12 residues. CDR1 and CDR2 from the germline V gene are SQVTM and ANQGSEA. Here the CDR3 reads CSVDLGTDTQYF. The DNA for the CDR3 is TGCAGCGTTGACTTGGGGACAGATACGCAGTATTTT.

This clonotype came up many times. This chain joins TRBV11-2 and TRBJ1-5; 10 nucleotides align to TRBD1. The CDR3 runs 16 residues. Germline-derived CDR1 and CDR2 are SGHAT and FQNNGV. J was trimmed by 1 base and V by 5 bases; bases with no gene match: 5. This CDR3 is CASSMTGGASNQPQHF. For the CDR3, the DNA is TGTGCCAGCAGCATGACAGGGGGCGCGAGCAATCAGCCCCAGCATTTT.